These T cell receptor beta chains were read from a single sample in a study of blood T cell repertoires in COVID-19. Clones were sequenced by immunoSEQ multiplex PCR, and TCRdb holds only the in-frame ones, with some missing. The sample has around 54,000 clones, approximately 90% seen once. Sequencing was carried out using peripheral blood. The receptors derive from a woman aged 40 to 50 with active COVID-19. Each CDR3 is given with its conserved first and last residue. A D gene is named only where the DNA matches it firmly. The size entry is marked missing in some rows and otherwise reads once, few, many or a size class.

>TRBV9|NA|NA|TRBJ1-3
TGTGCCAGCAGGAGGAGTTCTGGAAACACCATATATTTT
CASRRSSGNTIYF
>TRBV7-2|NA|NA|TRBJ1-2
TGTGCCAGCAGCCCCGACTTTAGCTCCTATGGCTACACCTTC
CASSPDFSSYGYTF
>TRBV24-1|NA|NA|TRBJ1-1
TGTGCCACCAGTGATCGTCTGAGCACCCCGTTTGAAGCTTTCTTT
CATSDRLSTPFEAFF
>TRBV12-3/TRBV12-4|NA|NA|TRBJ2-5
TGTGCCAGCAGTACAGGGTTAGGAGAGACCCAGTACTTC
CASSTGLGETQYF
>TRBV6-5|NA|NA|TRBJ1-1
TGTGCCAGCAGGCGGGGTTTGGGCACTGAAGCTTTCTTT
CASRRGLGTEAFF
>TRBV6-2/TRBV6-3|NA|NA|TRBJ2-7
TGTGCCAGCAGTTCCTACGTCCGGGGGTCCTACGAGCAGTACTTC
CASSSYVRGSYEQYF
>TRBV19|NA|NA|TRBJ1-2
TGTGCCAGTAGTATAATCACAGGGAACTATGGCTACACCTTC
CASSIITGNYGYTF
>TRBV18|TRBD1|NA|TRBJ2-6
TGTGCCAGCTCACCACGACAGGGGGCGGAGGCCAACGTCCTGACTTTC
CASSPRQGAEANVLTF
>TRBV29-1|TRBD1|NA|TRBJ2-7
TGCAGCGCCATGGGTGACTGGACAGGACCATCCTACGAGCAGTACTTC
CSAMGDWTGPSYEQYF
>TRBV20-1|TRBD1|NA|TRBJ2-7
TGCAGTGCTAGTCAAACCGCCGGGACAGAGCACTACGAGCAGTACTTC
CSASQTAGTEHYEQYF
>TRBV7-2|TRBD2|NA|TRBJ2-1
TGTGCCAGCAGCCCAGCGGGGGGGACCTACAATGAGCAGTTCTTC
CASSPAGGTYNEQFF
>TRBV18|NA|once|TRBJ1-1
TGTGCCAGCTCGCTCCACGCAGACAGGCAAGCTTTCTTT
CASSLHADRQAFF
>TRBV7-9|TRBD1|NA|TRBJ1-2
TGTGCCAGCAGCGCGCGACAGGGAGACTGGGGCTACACCTTC
CASSARQGDWGYTF
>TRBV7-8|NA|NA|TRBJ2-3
TGTGCCAGCAGCCTACCTTATAGCGCTGGGGGCACAGATACGCAGTATTTT
CASSLPYSAGGTDTQYF
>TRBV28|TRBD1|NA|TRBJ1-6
TGTGCCAGCATCGAAACCGGGACAGATAATTCACCCCTCCACTTT
CASIETGTDNSPLHF
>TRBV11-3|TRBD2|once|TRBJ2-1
TGTGCCAGCAGCTTTCTGAGCGGGACCTACAATGAGCAGTTCTTC
CASSFLSGTYNEQFF
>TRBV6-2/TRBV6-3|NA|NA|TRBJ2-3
TGTGCCAGCAGTTATGTAGTAGGGGCCCATTCAGGCGATACGCAGTATTTT
CASSYVVGAHSGDTQYF
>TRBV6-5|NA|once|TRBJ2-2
TGTGCCAGCTCTGGGACAATGAACACCGGGGAGCTGTTTTTT
CASSGTMNTGELFF
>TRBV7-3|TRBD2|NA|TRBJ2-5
TGTGCCAGCAGCCCTAGGACTAGCGGGGGGGCAGAGACCCAGTACTTC
CASSPRTSGGAETQYF
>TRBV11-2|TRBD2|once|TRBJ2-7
TGTGCCAGCAGCCATCCCTTCGGGGGAGGGACGATTACCTACGAGCAGTACTTC
CASSHPFGGGTITYEQYF
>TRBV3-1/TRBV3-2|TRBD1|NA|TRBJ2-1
TGTGCCAGCAGCCGTGCAATTCCGGGACAGGGGCGGAATGAGCAGTTCTTC
CASSRAIPGQGRNEQFF
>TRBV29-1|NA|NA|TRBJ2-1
TGCAGCGTTGTCAGGGGAAATGAGCAGTTCTTC
CSVVRGNEQFF
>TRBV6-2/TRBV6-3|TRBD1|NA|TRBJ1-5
TGTGCCAGCAGCCGGGACAGGTCAGCTCAGCCCCAGCATTTT
CASSRDRSAQPQHF
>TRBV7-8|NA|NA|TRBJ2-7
TGTGCCAGCAGCTTCCTAGACGGGGGCGAGCAGTACTTC
CASSFLDGGEQYF
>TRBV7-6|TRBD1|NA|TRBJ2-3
TGTGCCAGCAGCTTACTAGGGACAGGGGCCTTGGGGACAGATACGCAGTATTTT
CASSLLGTGALGTDTQYF
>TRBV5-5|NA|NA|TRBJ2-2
TGTGCCAGCAGCGCAAGCCGGGGGAACACCGGGGAGCTGTTTTTT
CASSASRGNTGELFF
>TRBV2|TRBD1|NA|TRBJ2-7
TGTGCCAGCAGCGGACAGGGAAGTGAGCAGTACTTC
CASSGQGSEQYF
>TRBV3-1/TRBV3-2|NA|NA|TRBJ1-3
TGTGCCAGCAGCCAAGATCGGGTGTCTGGAAACACCATATATTTT
CASSQDRVSGNTIYF
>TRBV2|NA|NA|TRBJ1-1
TGTGCCAGCAGGACACAGGGATGGAACACTGAAGCTTTCTTT
CASRTQGWNTEAFF
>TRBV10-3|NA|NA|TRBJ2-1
TGTGCCATCAGTGAGACAGCCTACAATGAGCAGTTCTTC
CAISETAYNEQFF
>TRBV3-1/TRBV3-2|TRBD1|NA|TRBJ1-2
TGTGCCAGCAGCCGGCTCCTCAGGGGGAGCTATGGCTACACCTTC
CASSRLLRGSYGYTF
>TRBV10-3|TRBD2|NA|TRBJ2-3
TGTGCCATCAGTGGTTTCAACGGGGGGTTGTCAGATACGCAGTATTTT
CAISGFNGGLSDTQYF
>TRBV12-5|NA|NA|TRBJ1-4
TGTGCTAGTGGTTTGGTACCAGGGACAAATGAAAAACTGTTTTTT
CASGLVPGTNEKLFF
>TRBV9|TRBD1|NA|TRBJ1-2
TGTGCCAGCAGCGCTCGGGACAGGCTGGAGGGTGAGGGCTACACCTTC
CASSARDRLEGEGYTF
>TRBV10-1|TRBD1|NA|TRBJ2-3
TGCGCCAGCAGTGCTACAGGGGGCCACACAGATACGCAGTATTTT
CASSATGGHTDTQYF
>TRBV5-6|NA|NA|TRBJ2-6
TGTGCCAGCAGCTTGGACAGTTCTGGGGCCAACGTCCTGACTTTC
CASSLDSSGANVLTF
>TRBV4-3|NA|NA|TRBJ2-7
TGCGCCAGCAGCCAAGCGACGGGGGCCTACGAGCAGTACTTC
CASSQATGAYEQYF
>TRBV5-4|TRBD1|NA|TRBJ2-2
TGTGCCAGCAGCTTGGGACAGGGGGCCTACACCGGGGAGCTGTTTTTT
CASSLGQGAYTGELFF
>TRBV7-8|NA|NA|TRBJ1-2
TGTGCCAGCAGCAAATCGGTGTCGCGGGAGTTGGGAGGGGGCTACACCTTC
CASSKSVSRELGGGYTF
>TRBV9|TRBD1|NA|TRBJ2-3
TGTGCCAGCAGCACCGGACAGGGGCGGGTAACAGATACGCAGTATTTT
CASSTGQGRVTDTQYF
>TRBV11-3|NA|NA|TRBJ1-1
TGTGCCAGCAGCTTATCAGGACGGGGAGGGACTGAAGCTTTCTTT
CASSLSGRGGTEAFF
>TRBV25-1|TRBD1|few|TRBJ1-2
TGTGCCAGCAGTGACTTCCGGGGGACAGGGCTCCCTTATGGCTACACCTTC
CASSDFRGTGLPYGYTF
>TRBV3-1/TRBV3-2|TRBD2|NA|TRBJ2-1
TGTGCCAGCAGCTGGCGGGGGGGCCCCTACAATGAGCAGTTCTTC
CASSWRGGPYNEQFF
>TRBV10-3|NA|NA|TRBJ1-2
TGTGCCATCAGTGAGCCTAACAGGGACGGCTACACCTTC
CAISEPNRDGYTF
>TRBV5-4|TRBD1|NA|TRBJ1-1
TGTGCCAGCAGCCGTGGTTCCGGGACAGGGGTGAACACTGAAGCTTTCTTT
CASSRGSGTGVNTEAFF
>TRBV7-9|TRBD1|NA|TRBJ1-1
TGTGCCAGCAGCCGGCAGACAGGGTCGAACACTGAAGCTTTCTTT
CASSRQTGSNTEAFF
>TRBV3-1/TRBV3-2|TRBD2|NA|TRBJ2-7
TGTGCCAGCAGCCCCCAATGGGGAGGGGAGACGCAGTACTTC
CASSPQWGGETQYF
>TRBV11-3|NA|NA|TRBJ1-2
TGTGCCAGCAGCTTACGCGGGGTAGCGGGGGGTGGCTACACCTTC
CASSLRGVAGGGYTF